This T cell receptor beta chain came from a study of T cell responses to AZD1222 COVID-19 vaccine. The CDR3 contains 16 residues. Sequencing used immunoSEQ multiplex PCR; TCRdb keeps in-frame clones, though not all of them. Among approximately 140,000 clones, around 90% were seen once, and the ten largest hold 3% to 4%. The TCR sequence derives from an adult who received the AZD1222 COVID-19 vaccine. The chain uses TRBV1 and TRBJ2-1; whether TRBD2, the table's D call, matches the DNA was not checked. TRBV1 has pseudogene status. Specimen: peripheral blood, collected 28 days after the second AZD1222 dose. The CDR3 sequence is CTSSLILGTSGNEQFF. CDR3 DNA sequence: TGCACCAGCAGCCTCATTCTAGGGACTAGCGGGAATGAGCAGTTCTTC.